The rows below give T cell receptor beta chains drawn from one sample of a study of OX40 agonist ivuxolimab in advanced cancers. TCRdb's copy holds only in-frame clones and misses some; the assay was immunoSEQ multiplex PCR. This table holds more than 12,000 clones, about 89% found once. Sample: CD4+ or CD8+ T cells sorted from blood, taken in a trial of the OX40 agonist ivuxolimab. The receptor source for this set is an adult with an advanced solid tumor such as melanoma, head and neck, liver or kidney cancer. Each CDR3 is given with its conserved first and last residue. The D gene is left open where the match is weak. For some rows the clone size is stated as once, few or many, or as a class when expanded; others skip it.

TRBJ2-1,-,TRBV9,TRBD2,CASSLAGGDNEQFF,TGTGCCAGCAGCCTAGCGGGAGGGGACAATGAGCAGTTCTTC
TRBJ1-2,-,TRBV7-2,-,CASSLALEGYSGYTF,TGTGCCAGCAGCTTAGCGCTGGAGGGTTACTCTGGCTACACCTTC
TRBJ2-7,-,TRBV5-4,-,CASSQPEGVDYEQYF,TGTGCCAGCAGCCAGCCGGAGGGGGTTGACTACGAGCAGTACTTC
TRBJ1-3,-,TRBV11-2,-,CASSPAGGGNTIYF,TGTGCCAGCAGCCCCGCTGGGGGTGGAAACACCATATATTTT
TRBJ2-7,-,TRBV13,-,CASSSNRAGEQYF,TGTGCCAGCAGCTCAAACAGGGCCGGCGAGCAGTACTTC
TRBJ1-1,-,TRBV7-9,-,CASRRRDGTEAFF,TGTGCCAGCAGACGCAGGGATGGCACTGAAGCTTTCTTT
TRBJ2-1,-,TRBV2,-,CASSGIGNNEQFF,TGTGCCAGCAGTGGTATTGGAAACAATGAGCAGTTCTTC
TRBJ2-3,-,TRBV6-6,TRBD2,CASSYGLAGDKDTQYF,TGTGCCAGCAGTTATGGACTAGCGGGAGACAAAGATACGCAGTATTTT
TRBJ2-7,-,TRBV28,-,CASSLFLGEQYF,TGTGCCAGCAGTTTATTTCTCGGCGAGCAGTACTTC
TRBJ1-1,-,TRBV6-1,-,CASGEGRQVEAFF,TGTGCCAGCGGAGAAGGCCGGCAGGTTGAAGCTTTCTTT
TRBJ2-7,-,TRBV9,TRBD2,CASSVGGRGYEQYF,TGTGCCAGCAGCGTAGGCGGGAGAGGCTACGAGCAGTACTTC
TRBJ2-6,-,TRBV27,-,CASRLSQGVYAGANVLTF,TGTGCCAGCAGACTATCGCAGGGTGTATACGCTGGGGCCAACGTCCTGACTTTC
TRBJ2-1,once,TRBV5-1,-,CASSLTGYEQFF,TGCGCCAGCAGCTTAACAGGGTATGAGCAGTTCTTC
TRBJ1-1,-,TRBV2,-,CASPGVGTEAFF,TGTGCCAGCCCGGGGGTCGGCACTGAAGCTTTCTTT
TRBJ1-1,-,TRBV4-1,TRBD1,CASRPLDRRNTEAFF,TGCGCCAGCAGACCATTGGACAGGAGGAACACTGAAGCTTTCTTT
TRBJ2-4,-,TRBV6-1,-,CASSEFVGNSKNIQYF,TGTGCCAGCAGTGAATTTGTAGGGAATTCCAAAAACATTCAGTACTTC
TRBJ2-2,-,TRBV27,-,CASSPGLAGELFF,TGTGCCAGCAGTCCGGGGTTGGCCGGGGAGCTGTTTTTT
TRBJ2-3,-,TRBV9,-,CASSVGIPRDTQYF,TGTGCCAGCAGCGTCGGAATCCCACGAGATACGCAGTATTTT
TRBJ2-7,once,TRBV2,-,CASSPGVLGTYEQYF,TGTGCCAGCAGCCCAGGGGTCCTGGGAACCTACGAGCAGTACTTC
TRBJ2-1,few,TRBV19,-,CASSMAGSSYNEQFF,TGTGCCAGTAGTATGGCCGGGAGCTCCTACAATGAGCAGTTCTTC
TRBJ2-5,-,TRBV2,-,CASRTATSRAQYF,TGTGCCAGCCGGACAGCAACAAGTCGGGCCCAGTACTTC
TRBJ2-1,-,TRBV10-3,-,CAIRANGYNEQFF,TGTGCCATCCGGGCTAACGGTTACAATGAGCAGTTCTTC
TRBJ2-7,-,TRBV9,TRBD1,CASSVGYGYRGYEQYF,TGTGCCAGCAGCGTAGGCTATGGGTACAGGGGCTACGAGCAGTACTTC
TRBJ2-1,-,TRBV27,-,CASSSSMTASHNEQFF,TGTGCCAGCAGTTCATCTATGACAGCATCCCACAATGAGCAGTTCTTC
TRBJ2-4,-,TRBV7-7,-,CASSLVSFVGPVCLAKNIQYF,TGTGCTAGCAGCTTAGTGTCGTTTGTAGGGCCCGTGTGTTTAGCCAAAAACATTCAGTACTTC
TRBJ2-7,-,TRBV10-2,-,CASSEFRQNSYEQYF,TGCGCCAGCAGTGAGTTCAGGCAGAACTCCTACGAGCAGTACTTC
TRBJ2-3,-,TRBV9,TRBD2,CASSVGTSGATDTQYF,TGTGCCAGCAGCGTGGGGACTAGCGGGGCCACAGATACGCAGTATTTT
TRBJ1-1,-,TRBV4-2,-,CASSQVEGDTEAFF,TGTGCCAGCAGCCAAGTTGAAGGAGACACTGAAGCTTTCTTT
TRBJ2-7,-,TRBV27,TRBD1,CASSLGQGGYEQYF,TGTGCCAGCAGTTTAGGACAGGGGGGCTACGAGCAGTACTTC
TRBJ2-7,-,TRBV29-1,-,CSVERGVSYEQYF,TGCAGCGTTGAACGCGGGGTCTCCTACGAGCAGTACTTC
TRBJ2-7,-,TRBV6-1,-,CASSEGFDGVYEQYF,TGTGCCAGCAGTGAAGGGTTCGACGGGGTTTACGAGCAGTACTTC
TRBJ2-7,-,TRBV27,-,CASSRQTPYEQYF,TGTGCCAGCAGCCGACAGACCCCCTACGAGCAGTACTTC
TRBJ2-7,-,TRBV10-3,TRBD1,CAISASEDRGAYEQYF,TGTGCCATCAGTGCCTCCGAGGACAGGGGGGCTTACGAGCAGTACTTC
TRBJ2-7,once,TRBV28,-,CASSLGQIYEQYF,TGTGCCAGCAGTCTCGGACAGATCTACGAGCAGTACTTC
TRBJ2-5,-,TRBV6-5,-,CASSYGETQYF,TGTGCCAGCAGTTATGGGGAGACCCAGTACTTC
TRBJ2-1,-,TRBV7-9,-,CASNLSTEDEQFF,TGTGCCAGCAACCTCTCTACAGAGGATGAGCAGTTCTTC
TRBJ2-1,-,TRBV7-3,-,CASSRNSGTYNEQFF,TGTGCCAGCAGCCGTAATAGCGGAACCTACAATGAGCAGTTCTTC
TRBJ2-5,once,TRBV19,TRBD1,CASSIGTGGGLGQETQYF,TGTGCCAGTAGTATAGGGACAGGGGGCGGTTTAGGCCAAGAGACCCAGTACTTC
TRBJ2-7,-,TRBV25-1,-,CASSESSSLFSYEQYF,TGTGCCAGCAGTGAATCGTCTAGCTTGTTCTCCTACGAGCAGTACTTC
TRBJ2-7,-,TRBV7-2,-,CASSPIEGGEGDEQYF,TGTGCCAGCAGCCCAATTGAGGGGGGAGAAGGCGACGAGCAGTACTTC
TRBJ2-1,-,TRBV10-2,-,CASSVGLEQFF,TGCGCCAGCAGTGTAGGACTAGAGCAGTTCTTC
TRBJ2-5,-,TRBV2,TRBD1,CASSEGGGLVLKTQYF,TGTGCCAGCAGCGAAGGGGGCGGGTTAGTTCTAAAGACCCAGTACTTC
TRBJ2-1,-,TRBV28,-,CASSPYGTGRGEQFF,TGTGCCAGCAGTCCCTACGGGACTGGACGGGGGGAGCAGTTCTTC
TRBJ2-7,-,TRBV10-1,-,CASSPAGGRHEQYF,TGCGCCAGCAGCCCCGCGGGTGGCCGGCACGAGCAGTACTTC
TRBJ2-1,once,TRBV29-1,TRBD2,CSLTSGSYNEQFF,TGCAGCTTAACTAGCGGCTCCTACAATGAGCAGTTCTTC
TRBJ2-2,-,TRBV2,-,CASSQIGQNTGELFF,TGTGCCAGCAGCCAAATAGGGCAGAACACCGGGGAGCTGTTTTTT
TRBJ2-1,-,TRBV6-1,TRBD2,CASSEWGLAGPYNEQFF,TGTGCCAGCAGTGAATGGGGACTAGCGGGACCCTACAATGAGCAGTTCTTC
TRBJ2-1,medium-sized,TRBV27,-,CASSLFGTVNEQFF,TGTGCCAGCAGTTTATTCGGGACTGTCAATGAGCAGTTCTTC
TRBJ1-2,-,TRBV29-1,-,CSVVGSLHYGYTF,TGCAGCGTTGTGGGGTCGTTGCACTATGGCTACACCTTC
TRBJ1-2,-,TRBV11-3,-,CASSLETGMGYTF,TGTGCCAGCAGCTTAGAGACAGGCATGGGCTACACCTTC
TRBJ1-4,-,TRBV9,TRBD1,CASSATTGGTNEKLFF,TGTGCCAGCAGCGCAACCACAGGGGGGACTAATGAAAAACTGTTTTTT
TRBJ2-7,-,TRBV7-6,TRBD2,CASSSILAGGVYEQYF,TGTGCCAGCAGCTCAATACTAGCGGGAGGGGTCTACGAGCAGTACTTC
TRBJ2-1,-,TRBV7-6,-,CASSLANEQFF,TGTGCCAGCAGCTTAGCGAATGAGCAGTTCTTC
TRBJ2-5,-,TRBV6-5,-,CASSYSPGGEETQYF,TGTGCCAGCAGTTACTCGCCAGGGGGGGAAGAGACCCAGTACTTC
TRBJ2-3,-,TRBV7-3,TRBD2,CASSSWTSGGTDTQYF,TGTGCCAGCAGCTCCTGGACTAGCGGAGGCACAGATACGCAGTATTTT
TRBJ2-1,-,TRBV5-8,TRBD1,CASSFGTGGKWNEQFF,TGTGCCAGCAGCTTCGGCACAGGGGGAAAATGGAATGAGCAGTTCTTC
TRBJ1-2,-,TRBV7-2,-,CASSFTGFYGYTF,TGTGCCAGCAGCTTTACAGGGTTCTATGGCTACACCTTC
TRBJ2-3,once,TRBV28,-,CASAKEGRGTDTQYF,TGTGCCAGCGCCAAAGAGGGCCGTGGGACAGATACGCAGTATTTT
TRBJ2-2,-,TRBV7-8,TRBD1,CASSLDLGQGAGELFF,TGTGCCAGCAGCTTAGATTTGGGACAGGGGGCCGGGGAGCTGTTTTTT
TRBJ2-1,-,TRBV7-9,-,CARGLDSDSYNEQFF,TGTGCCAGGGGCTTGGACTCAGACTCCTACAATGAGCAGTTCTTC